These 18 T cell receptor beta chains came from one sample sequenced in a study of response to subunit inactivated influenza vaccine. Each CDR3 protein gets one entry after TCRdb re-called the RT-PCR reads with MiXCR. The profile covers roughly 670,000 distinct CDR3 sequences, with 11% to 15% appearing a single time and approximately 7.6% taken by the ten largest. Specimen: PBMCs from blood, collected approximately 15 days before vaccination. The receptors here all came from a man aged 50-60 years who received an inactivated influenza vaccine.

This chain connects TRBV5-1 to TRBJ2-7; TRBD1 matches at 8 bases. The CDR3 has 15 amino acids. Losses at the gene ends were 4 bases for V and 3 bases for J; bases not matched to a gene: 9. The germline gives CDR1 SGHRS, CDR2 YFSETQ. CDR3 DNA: TGCGCCAGCAGCCTAGAGCAGGGGGCCATCTACGAGCAGTACTTC. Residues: CASSLEQGAIYEQYF.

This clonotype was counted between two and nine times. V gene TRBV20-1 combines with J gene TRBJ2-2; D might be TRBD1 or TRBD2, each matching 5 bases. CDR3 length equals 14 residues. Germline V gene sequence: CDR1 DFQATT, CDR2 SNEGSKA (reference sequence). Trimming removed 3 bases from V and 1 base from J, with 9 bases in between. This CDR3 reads CSASGTRNTGELFF. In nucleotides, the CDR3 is TGCAGTGCTAGCGGGACGAGGAACACCGGGGAGCTGTTTTTT.

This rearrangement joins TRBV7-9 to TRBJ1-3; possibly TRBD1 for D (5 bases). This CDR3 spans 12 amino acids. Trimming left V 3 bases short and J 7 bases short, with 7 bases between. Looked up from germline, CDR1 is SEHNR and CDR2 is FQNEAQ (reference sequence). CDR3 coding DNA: TGTGCCAGCAGCTTTGGGACTAACACCATATATTTT. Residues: CASSFGTNTIYF.

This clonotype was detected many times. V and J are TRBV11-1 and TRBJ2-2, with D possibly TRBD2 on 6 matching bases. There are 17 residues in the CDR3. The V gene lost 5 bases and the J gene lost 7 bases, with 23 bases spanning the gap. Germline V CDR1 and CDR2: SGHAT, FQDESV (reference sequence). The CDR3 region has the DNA TGTGCCAGCAGCCAAAACTCCGGGACTCTCCGTGGCGGGGAGCTGTTTTTT. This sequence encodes CASSQNSGTLRGGELFF.

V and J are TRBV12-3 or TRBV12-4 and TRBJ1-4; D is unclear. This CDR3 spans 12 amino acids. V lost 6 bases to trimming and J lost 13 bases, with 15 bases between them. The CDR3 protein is CASSLRSSGLFF. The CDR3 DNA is TGTGCCAGCAGCCTCAGGAGCTCAGGACTGTTTTTT.

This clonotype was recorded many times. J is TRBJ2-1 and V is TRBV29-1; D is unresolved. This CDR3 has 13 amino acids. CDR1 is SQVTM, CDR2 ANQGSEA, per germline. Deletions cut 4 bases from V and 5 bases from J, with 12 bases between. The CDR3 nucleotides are TGCAGCGTTGGTTCCTGGAATAACAATGAGCAGTTCTTC. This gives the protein CSVGSWNNNEQFF.

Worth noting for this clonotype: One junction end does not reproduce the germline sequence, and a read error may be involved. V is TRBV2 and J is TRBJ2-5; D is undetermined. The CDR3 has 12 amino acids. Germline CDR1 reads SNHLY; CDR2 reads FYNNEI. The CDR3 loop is CASSDLWETQYF. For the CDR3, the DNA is TGTGCAAGCAGTGATTTGTGGGAGACCCAGTACTTC.

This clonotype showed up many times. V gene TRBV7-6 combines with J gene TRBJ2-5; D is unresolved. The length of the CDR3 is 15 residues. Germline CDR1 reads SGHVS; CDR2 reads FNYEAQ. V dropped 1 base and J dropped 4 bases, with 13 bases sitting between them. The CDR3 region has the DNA TGTGCCAGCAGCTTAGGTGGACGGGTATCAGAGACCCAGTACTTC. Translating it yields CASSLGGRVSETQYF.

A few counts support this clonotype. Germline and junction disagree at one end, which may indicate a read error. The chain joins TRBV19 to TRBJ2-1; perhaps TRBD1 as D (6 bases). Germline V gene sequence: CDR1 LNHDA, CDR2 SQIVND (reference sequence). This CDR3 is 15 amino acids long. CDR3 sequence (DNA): TGTGCCAGTAGTGTAGACAGGTGGTCCTACAATGAGCAGTTCTTC. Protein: CASSVDRWSYNEQFF.

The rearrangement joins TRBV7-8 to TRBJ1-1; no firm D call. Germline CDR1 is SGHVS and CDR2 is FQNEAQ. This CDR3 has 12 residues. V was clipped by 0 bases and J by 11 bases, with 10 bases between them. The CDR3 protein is CASSLAGRRAFF. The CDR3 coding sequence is TGTGCCAGCAGCTTAGCAGGGAGGCGCGCTTTCTTT.

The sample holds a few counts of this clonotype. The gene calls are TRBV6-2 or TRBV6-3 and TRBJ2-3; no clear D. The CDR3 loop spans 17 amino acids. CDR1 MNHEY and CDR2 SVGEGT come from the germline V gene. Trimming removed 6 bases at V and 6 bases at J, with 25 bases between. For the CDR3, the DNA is TGTGCCAGCAGACCTCACCCGGGTCCCATCCGTCGGGATACGCAGTATTTT. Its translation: CASRPHPGPIRRDTQYF.

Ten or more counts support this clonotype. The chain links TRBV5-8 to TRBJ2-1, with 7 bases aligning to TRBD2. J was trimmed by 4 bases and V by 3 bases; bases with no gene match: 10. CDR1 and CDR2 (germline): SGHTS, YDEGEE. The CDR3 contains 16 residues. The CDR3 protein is CASSYFTGTNYNEQFF. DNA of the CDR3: TGTGCCAGCAGCTACTTCACCGGGACTAATTACAATGAGCAGTTCTTC. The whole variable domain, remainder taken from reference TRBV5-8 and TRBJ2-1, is EAGVTQSPTHLIKTRGQQATLRCSPISGHTSVYWYQQALGLGLQFLLWYDEGEERNRGNFPPRFSGRQFPNYSSELNVNALELEDSALYLCASSYFTGTNYNEQFFGPGTRLTVL.

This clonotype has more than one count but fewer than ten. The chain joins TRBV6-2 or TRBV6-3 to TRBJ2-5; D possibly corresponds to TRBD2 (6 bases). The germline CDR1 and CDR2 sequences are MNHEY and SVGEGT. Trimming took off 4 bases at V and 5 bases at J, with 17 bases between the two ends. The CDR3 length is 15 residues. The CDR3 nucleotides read TGTGCCAGCAGTTCGGATAGCGGAGGGTGGGAGACCCAGTACTTC. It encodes CASSSDSGGWETQYF.

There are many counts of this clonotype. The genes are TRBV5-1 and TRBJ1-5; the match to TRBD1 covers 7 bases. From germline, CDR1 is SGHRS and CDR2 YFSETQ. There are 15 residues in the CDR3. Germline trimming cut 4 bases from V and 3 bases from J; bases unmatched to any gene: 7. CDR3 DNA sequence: TGCGCCAGCAGCCCGACGGGACAGCTCAATCAGCCCCAGCATTTT. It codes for CASSPTGQLNQPQHF.

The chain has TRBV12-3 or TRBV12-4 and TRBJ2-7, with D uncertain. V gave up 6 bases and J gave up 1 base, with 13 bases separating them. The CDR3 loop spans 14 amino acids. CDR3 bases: TGTGCCAGCAGACCTGACGACATATCCTACGAGCAGTACTTC. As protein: CASRPDDISYEQYF.

CDR3 sequence: CASSIRGQGDTQYF. For the CDR3, the DNA is TGTGCCAGTAGTATTAGGGGTCAGGGAGATACGCAGTATTTT. This chain uses TRBV19 with TRBJ2-3; D is perhaps TRBD1 (5 bases). V was trimmed by 3 bases and J by 5 bases, leaving 12 bases between them. Germline V gene sequence: CDR1 LNHDA, CDR2 SQIVND (reference sequence). The CDR3 totals 14 residues.

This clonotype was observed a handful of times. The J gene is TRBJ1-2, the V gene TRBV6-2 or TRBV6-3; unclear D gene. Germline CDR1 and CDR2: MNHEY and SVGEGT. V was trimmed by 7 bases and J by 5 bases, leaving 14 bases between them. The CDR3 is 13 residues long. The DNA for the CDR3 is TGTGCCAGCACCCCCCGGATGGTTTATGGCTACACCTTC. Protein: CASTPRMVYGYTF.

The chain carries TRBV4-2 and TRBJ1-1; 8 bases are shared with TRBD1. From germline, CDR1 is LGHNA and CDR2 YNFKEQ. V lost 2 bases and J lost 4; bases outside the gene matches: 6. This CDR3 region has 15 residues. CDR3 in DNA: TGTGCCAGCAGCCAACACAGGGGGGCCGGCACTGAAGCTTTCTTT. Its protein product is CASSQHRGAGTEAFF.